This is a list of T cell receptor beta chains from one sample in a study of CD8 T cells in ankylosing spondylitis. MiXCR, run by TCRdb on the 5' RACE reads, gives a single entry per CDR3 protein. Here the sample spans around 430,000 distinct CDR3 sequences, about a sixth being singletons. Sequenced: blood, either unsorted or a sorted T cell fraction (not recorded which). The receptors originated from a male donor with ankylosing spondylitis. Each CDR3 is given with its conserved first and last residue. The order of the fields is CDR3 length, V gene, clone size, D gene, J gene, CDR3 protein, CDR3 DNA. The D gene is left open where the match is weak. Clone size is stated in some rows and not others, as once, few, many or a class when expanded.

>14|TRBV5-1|few|NA|TRBJ1-1
CASSLTQLNTEAFF
TGCGCCAGCAGCTTGACACAGCTGAACACTGAAGCTTTCTTT
>14|TRBV19|few|NA|TRBJ2-7
CASSITGAGGEQYF
TGTGCCAGTAGTATAACGGGCGCGGGTGGAGAGCAGTACTTC
>18|TRBV12-3/TRBV12-4|few|TRBD2|TRBJ2-5
CASSLSILLAGGQETQYF
TGTGCCAGCAGTTTAAGCATCTTGCTAGCGGGGGGCCAAGAGACCCAGTACTTC
>14|TRBV7-6|once|TRBD1|TRBJ2-7
CASSLQGAHYEQYF
TGTGCCAGCAGCCTCCAGGGGGCCCACTACGAGCAGTACTTC
>11|TRBV19|NA|TRBD1|TRBJ2-7
CASSGQGKQYF
TGTGCCAGCTCGGGACAGGGGAAGCAGTACTTC
>15|TRBV7-2|NA|NA|TRBJ2-7
CASSKSPAQYYEQYF
TGTGCCAGCAGCAAGAGTCCAGCCCAATACTACGAGCAGTACTTC
>15|TRBV30|few|NA|TRBJ1-1
CAWSVLVTVNTEAFF
TGTGCCTGGAGTGTACTGGTCACAGTGAACACTGAAGCTTTCTTT
>15|TRBV20-1|NA|TRBD2|TRBJ2-3
CSARSTSGRTYTQYF
TGCAGTGCTAGGTCCACTAGCGGGAGGACGTATACGCAGTATTTT
>15|TRBV4-2|many|TRBD2|TRBJ2-1
CASSQDSYVGGGQFF
TGTGCCAGCAGCCAAGACTCCTACGTGGGGGGGGGTCAGTTCTTC
>13|TRBV20-1|once|NA|TRBJ2-7
CSAQPRPGDEQYF
TGCAGTGCCCAGCCCCGCCCCGGTGACGAGCAGTACTTC
>16|TRBV7-9|few|NA|TRBJ2-3
CASSLGARRSTDTQYF
TGTGCCAGCAGCTTAGGCGCCCGGCGCAGCACAGATACGCAGTATTTT
>16|TRBV15|NA|NA|TRBJ1-4
CATSRDLGAGDEKLFF
TGTGCCACCAGCAGAGATCTGGGGGCAGGGGATGAAAAACTGTTTTTT
>17|TRBV5-1|NA|TRBD1|TRBJ1-1
CASSLVGQGRKSTEAFF
TGCGCCAGCAGCTTGGTGGGACAGGGAAGAAAAAGCACTGAAGCTTTCTTT
>15|TRBV4-2|few|NA|TRBJ2-3
CASSQDGDGTDTQYF
TGTGCCAGCAGCCAAGATGGGGACGGCACAGATACGCAGTATTTT
>14|TRBV20-1|few|NA|TRBJ2-5
CSAPLGWYQETQYF
TGCAGTGCTCCCCTCGGGTGGTACCAAGAGACCCAGTACTTC
>14|TRBV2|few|NA|TRBJ1-5
CASRYRNSNQPQHF
TGTGCCAGCAGGTACAGGAATAGCAATCAGCCCCAGCATTTT
>14|TRBV6-2/TRBV6-3|NA|NA|TRBJ2-1
CASSYSTGLNEQFF
TGTGCCAGCAGTTACTCAACAGGGCTAAATGAGCAGTTCTTC
>15|TRBV5-1|NA|TRBD1|TRBJ2-1
CASSLGQVRYNEQFF
TGCGCCAGCAGCCTCGGACAGGTTCGGTACAATGAGCAGTTCTTC
>15|TRBV20-1|NA|TRBD2|TRBJ2-7
CSARTSGSKTYEQYF
TGCAGTGCCAGGACTAGCGGGAGTAAGACCTACGAGCAGTACTTC
>16|TRBV12-3/TRBV12-4|many|NA|TRBJ1-5
CASSLGIGVGNQPQHF
TGTGCCAGCAGTTTAGGAATCGGGGTTGGCAATCAGCCCCAGCATTTT
>14|TRBV10-3|few|NA|TRBJ2-5
CAISEGMNQETQYF
TGTGCCATCAGTGAAGGGATGAACCAAGAGACCCAGTACTTC
>16|TRBV6-5|NA|NA|TRBJ2-7
CASSYSDSGAVHEQYF
TGTGCCAGCAGTTACTCGGATTCAGGGGCCGTCCACGAGCAGTACTTC
>16|TRBV3-1|NA|NA|TRBJ2-1
CASSQSGGRSYNEQFF
TGTGCCAGCAGCCAATCTGGAGGAAGATCCTACAATGAGCAGTTCTTC
>15|TRBV2|NA|NA|TRBJ1-5
CASSDIRTGGGPQHF
TGTGCCAGCAGTGATATAAGGACCGGCGGAGGGCCCCAGCATTTT
>16|TRBV5-1|NA|TRBD1|TRBJ1-6
CASSLGGTGRNSPLHF
TGCGCCAGCAGCTTGGGAGGGACAGGTCGTAATTCACCCCTCCACTTT
>19|TRBV27|few|TRBD2|TRBJ2-1
CASSPRLAGGDPLRGEQFF
TGTGCCAGCAGTCCCCGACTAGCGGGAGGGGACCCGCTGAGGGGCGAGCAGTTCTTC